What follows is one T cell receptor (beta chain) and its context. This sample was included in a study of Graves' ophthalmopathy and Graves' hyperthyroidism. V was clipped by 0 bases and J by 0 bases; unmatched bases: 5. The CDR3 runs to 17 residues. Germline lookup yields CDR1 SGHVS and CDR2 FQNEAQ. RNA transcripts were the template, and TCR beta CDR3 regions were amplified from them. The first-round RT-PCR employed HTBI primers together with the Qiagen OneStep RT-PCR kit. A multiplex PCR was then performed as the second round. One entry per CDR3 protein, called by TCRdb with MiXCR from the multiplex PCR reads. The sample lists hundreds of thousands of distinct CDR3 sequences; 20% to 25% were seen once.

The sample comprised peripheral blood. The chain couples TRBV7-8 to TRBJ1-3, with TRBD1 identical over 7 bases. This TCR derives from a woman between 18 and 29 years old with stable Graves' hyperthyroidism. CDR3 coding DNA: TGTGCCAGCAGCTTAGCTTGGGACAGAGGCTCTGGAAACACCATATATTTT. It codes for CASSLAWDRGSGNTIYF.